This T cell receptor beta chain was captured by sequencing in a study of blood T cell repertoires in COVID-19. As for the study in general: Acute and convalescent COVID-19 samples came from the United States, Italy and Spain.

V lost 5 bases to trimming and J lost 5 bases; unmatched junction nucleotides: 7. Germline V gene sequence: CDR1 LNHNV, CDR2 YYDKDF (reference sequence). CDR3 length equals 15 residues. Per the original methods: Cell counts per sample came from amplifying reference gene primers. Repertoires were generated with immunoSEQ multiplex PCR, while TCRdb's copy carries only in-frame clones and drops some. V and J calls and clone size are copied from that table; D and trimming were computed from the DNA. The repertoire holds a few hundred thousand clones, approximately 89% seen once, with approximately 9.8% in the top ten. Cohort 3 donors counted as recovered after two negative PCRs, clearance, or resolved symptoms.

The V gene is TRBV15, the J gene TRBJ2-5; 11 positions match TRBD2. The TCR sequence derives from a woman between 40 and 55 years old who had recovered from COVID-19. Sequencing was done on a sample of PBMCs or T cells enriched from blood (not recorded which). In nucleotides, the CDR3 is TGTGCCACCAGCGGTCAGACTAGCGGGGCTGAGACCCAGTACTTC. It encodes CATSGQTSGAETQYF.